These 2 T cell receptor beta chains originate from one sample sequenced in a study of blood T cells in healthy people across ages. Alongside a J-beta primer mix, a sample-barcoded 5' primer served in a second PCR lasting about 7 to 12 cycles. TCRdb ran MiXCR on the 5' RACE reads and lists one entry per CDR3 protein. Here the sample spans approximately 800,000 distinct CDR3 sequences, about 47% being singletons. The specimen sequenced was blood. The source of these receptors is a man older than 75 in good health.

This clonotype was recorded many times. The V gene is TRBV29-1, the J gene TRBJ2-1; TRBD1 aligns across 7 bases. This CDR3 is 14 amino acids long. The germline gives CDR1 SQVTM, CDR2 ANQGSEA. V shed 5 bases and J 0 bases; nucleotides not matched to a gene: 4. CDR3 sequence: CSVPGQFSYNEQFF. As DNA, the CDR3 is TGCAGCGTTCCGGGACAGTTCTCCTACAATGAGCAGTTCTTC.

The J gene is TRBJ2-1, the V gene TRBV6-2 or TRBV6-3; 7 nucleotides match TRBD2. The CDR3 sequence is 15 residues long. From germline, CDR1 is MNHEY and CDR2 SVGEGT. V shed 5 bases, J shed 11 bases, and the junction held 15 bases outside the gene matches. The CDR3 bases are TGTGCCAGCAGTCGGGGACTAAATATTTTCCAACAGCAGTTCTTC. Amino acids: CASSRGLNIFQQQFF.